This T cell receptor beta chain comes out of a study of blood T cell repertoires in COVID-19. For the study at large: Sources were T cells, B-cell-depleted T cells, or PBMCs; the material itself was cDNA or gDNA.

Using immunoSEQ multiplex PCR, the repertoire was profiled, and TCRdb retains in-frame clones only, with some absent. This sample has some 230,000 clones, with about 88% found just once. Germline V lookup: CDR1 SGHVS, CDR2 FQNEAQ. V dropped 5 bases and J dropped 11 bases, with 28 bases sitting between them. The CDR3 is made up of 17 amino acids. Specimen: peripheral blood. The chain recombines TRBV7-8 with TRBJ2-1, with D possibly being TRBD1 (6 bases). The TCR comes from a woman aged 45-60 years with COVID-19, enrolled during active disease. This CDR3 is CASSPEYSGHPDGKQFF. For the CDR3, the DNA is TGTGCCAGCAGCCCAGAATATTCGGGACACCCCGATGGGAAGCAGTTCTTC.